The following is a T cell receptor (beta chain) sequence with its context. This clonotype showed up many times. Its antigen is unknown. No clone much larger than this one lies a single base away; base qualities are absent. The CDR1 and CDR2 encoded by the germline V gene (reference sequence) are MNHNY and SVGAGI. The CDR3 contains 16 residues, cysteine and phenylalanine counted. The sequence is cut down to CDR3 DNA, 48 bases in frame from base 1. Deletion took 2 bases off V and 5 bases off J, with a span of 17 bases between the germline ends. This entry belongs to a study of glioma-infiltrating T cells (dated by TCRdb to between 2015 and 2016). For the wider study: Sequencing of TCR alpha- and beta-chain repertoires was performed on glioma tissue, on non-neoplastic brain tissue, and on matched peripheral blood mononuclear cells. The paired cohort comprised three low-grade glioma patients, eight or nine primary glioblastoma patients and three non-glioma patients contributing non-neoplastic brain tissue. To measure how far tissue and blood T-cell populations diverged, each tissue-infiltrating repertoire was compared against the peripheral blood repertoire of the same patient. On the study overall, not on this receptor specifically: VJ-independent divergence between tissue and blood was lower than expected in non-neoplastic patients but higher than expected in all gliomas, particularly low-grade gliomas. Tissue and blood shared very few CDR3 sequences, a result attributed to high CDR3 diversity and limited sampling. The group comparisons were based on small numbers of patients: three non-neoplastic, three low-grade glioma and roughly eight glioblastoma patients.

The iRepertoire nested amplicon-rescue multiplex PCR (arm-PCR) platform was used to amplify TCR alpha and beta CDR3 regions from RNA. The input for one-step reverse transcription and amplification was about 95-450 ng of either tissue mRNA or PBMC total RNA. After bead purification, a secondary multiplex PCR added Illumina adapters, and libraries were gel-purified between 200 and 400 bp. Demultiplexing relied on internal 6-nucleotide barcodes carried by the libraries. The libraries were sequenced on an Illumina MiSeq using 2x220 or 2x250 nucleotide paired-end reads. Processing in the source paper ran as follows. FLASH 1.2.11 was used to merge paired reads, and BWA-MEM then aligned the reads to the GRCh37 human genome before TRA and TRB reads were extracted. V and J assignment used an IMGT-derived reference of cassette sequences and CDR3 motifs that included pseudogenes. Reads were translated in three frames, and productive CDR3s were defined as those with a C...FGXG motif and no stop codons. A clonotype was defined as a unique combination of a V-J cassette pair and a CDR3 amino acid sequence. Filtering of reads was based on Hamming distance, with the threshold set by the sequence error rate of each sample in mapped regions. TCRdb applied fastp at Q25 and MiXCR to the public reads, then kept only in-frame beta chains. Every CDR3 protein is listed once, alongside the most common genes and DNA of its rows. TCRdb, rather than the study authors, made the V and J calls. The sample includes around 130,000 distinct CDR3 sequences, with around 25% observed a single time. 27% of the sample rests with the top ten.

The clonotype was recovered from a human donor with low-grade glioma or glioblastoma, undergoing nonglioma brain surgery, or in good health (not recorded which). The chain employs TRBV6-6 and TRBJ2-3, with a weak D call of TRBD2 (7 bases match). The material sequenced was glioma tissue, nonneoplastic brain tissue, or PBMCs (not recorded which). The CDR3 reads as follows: CASSYAPGGGRDTQYF. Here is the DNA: TGTGCCAGCAGTTACGCCCCGGGCGGGGGCAGAGATACGCAGTATTTT.